These 24 T cell receptor beta chains originate from one sample sequenced in a study of shared clonotypes between healthy human individuals. Measured with immunoSEQ multiplex PCR; TCRdb has only the in-frame clones, and not every one. The sample includes about 2.4 million clones, 93% of them seen just once. Input material: naive CD4+ T cells from PBMCs. Subset noted: CD45RA+ positively selected. The receptor set was obtained from a man aged 18-30 years in good health. Some clones in this sample may be carry-over from other donors' samples.

About this clone: This specimen includes other DNA sequences encoding the same CDR3. CDR3 residues: CASSRGGYEQYF. CDR3 coding DNA: TGTGCCAGCAGTAGAGGGGGCTACGAGCAGTACTTC. The chain recombines TRBV5-6 with TRBJ2-7, with D possibly TRBD1 on 6 matching bases. CDR1 is SGHDT and CDR2 is YYEEEE in the germline V gene. V was cut by 5 bases and J by 3 bases, with 9 bases left in between. CDR3 length: 12 residues.

V usage is TRBV30 and J usage is TRBJ1-2; weak D call: TRBD1 (5 bases). The CDR3 has 14 amino acids. V was pared by 8 bases and J by 8 bases, with 24 bases between. The V gene's germline CDR1 is GTSNPN and CDR2 SVGIG (reference sequence). CDR3 loop: CARTRDATLRGYTF. CDR3 in DNA: TGTGCCAGGACCCGGGACGCCACCCTTCGCGGCTACACCTTC.

In regard to this clone: Because the CDR3's place on the DNA is in doubt, the DNA is left out and the CDR3 is given as listed by TCRdb. V usage is TRBV2 and J usage is TRBJ2-3; the D segment call TRBD2 is taken from the table without a DNA check. Germline V lookup: CDR1 SNHLY, CDR2 FYNNEI. Both ends counted, the CDR3 spans 14 residues. The CDR3 sequence: CASILEAGTDTQYF.

The chain has TRBV1 and TRBJ2-3; TRBD2 is taken as the D call from the table, unchecked against the DNA. TRBV1 is a recognized pseudogene. This CDR3 contains 16 residues. The chain's CDR3 is CTSSQDRASGLYTQYF. CDR3 nucleotides: TGCACCAGCAGCCAAGATCGGGCTAGCGGGTTGTATACGCAGTATTTT.

V gene TRBV7-9 combines with J gene TRBJ2-2; a possible D gene is TRBD2 (6 bases). The V end was cut by 2 bases, the J end by 4 bases, with 17 bases between. The CDR3 spans 17 residues. Germline CDR1 SEHNR, CDR2 FQNEAQ (reference sequence). The CDR3 DNA follows: TGTGCCAGCAGCTTACCGTTAGCGGCAGGATCCACCGGGGAGCTGTTTTTT. Its translation: CASSLPLAAGSTGELFF. Using reference TRBV7-9 and TRBJ2-2 for the parts outside the CDR3, the full variable domain is DTGVSQNPRHKITKRGQNVTFRCDPISEHNRLYWYRQTLGQGPEFLTYFQNEAQLEKSRLLSDRFSAERPKGSFSTLEIQRTEQGDSAMYLCASSLPLAAGSTGELFFGEGSRLTVL.

V is TRBV19 and J is TRBJ1-1, with TRBD1 identical over 7 bases. The V segment lost 4 bases and the J segment 1 base; nucleotides outside the gene matches: 3. The germline V gene encodes CDR1 LNHDA and CDR2 SQIVND (reference sequence). This CDR3 is built from 14 residues. CDR3 DNA sequence: TGTGCCAGTAGTAACAGGGGAACGAACACTGAAGCTTTCTTT. Amino acid sequence: CASSNRGTNTEAFF.

The chain uses TRBV9 and TRBJ1-4, with D uncertain. Germline CDR1 SGDLS, CDR2 YYNGEE. The CDR3 runs to 16 residues. The V and J ends lost 3 bases and 0 bases respectively, with 12 bases between them. The CDR3 here is CASSARGVATNEKLFF. CDR3 nucleotides: TGTGCCAGCAGCGCCCGGGGTGTTGCAACTAATGAAAAACTGTTTTTT.

The chain uses TRBV30 and TRBJ2-5, with TRBD2 matching 8 bases. The CDR3 runs 13 residues. The germline gives CDR1 GTSNPN, CDR2 SVGIG (reference sequence). The J segment lost 4 bases and the V segment lost 4 bases, leaving 5 bases of the junction unmatched. CDR3 DNA sequence: TGTGCCTGGAAAGCGGGAGTAAGAGAGACCCAGTACTTC. Translated, it gives CAWKAGVRETQYF.

The chain carries TRBV28 and TRBJ1-1; possibly TRBD1 for D (5 bases). The V gene lost 4 bases and the J gene lost 1 base, with 19 bases spanning the gap. Germline loops: CDR1 MDHEN, CDR2 SYDVKM. There are 17 residues in the CDR3. CDR3 loop: CASSSYGWDRGNTEAFF. CDR3 sequence (DNA): TGTGCCAGCAGTTCGTATGGGTGGGACCGAGGGAACACTGAAGCTTTCTTT.

A few counts support this clone. The chain recombines TRBV11-3 with TRBJ1-1, with no clear D. Germline CDR1 SGHNT, CDR2 YENEEA. Trimming pared 4 bases from V and 3 bases from J, leaving 9 bases between. The CDR3 runs 13 residues. The CDR3, as DNA: TGTGCCAGCAGCTCACAGAGAGACACTGAAGCTTTCTTT. Translation: CASSSQRDTEAFF.

V gene TRBV7-8 combines with J gene TRBJ2-1, with 8 bases that match TRBD2. There are 16 residues in the CDR3. The junction had 16 bases not matched to a gene; V was cut back by 4 bases and J by 11 bases. Germline-derived CDR1 and CDR2 are SGHVS and FQNEAQ. As DNA, the CDR3 is TGTGCCAGCAGCTCCACGGGGGGACTAGAGCAAGCAAAGCAGTTCTTC. It encodes CASSSTGGLEQAKQFF.

The gene calls are TRBV19 and TRBJ2-5; TRBD1 agrees at 7 bases. Trimming at V came to 4 bases and at J to 2 bases, leaving 4 bases not matched to a gene. This CDR3 has 14 amino acids. Germline CDR1 reads LNHDA; CDR2 reads SQIVND (reference sequence). The CDR3 loop reads CASSTPGQQETQYF. Written as DNA, the CDR3 is TGTGCCAGTAGTACACCGGGACAGCAAGAGACCCAGTACTTC.

This sequence joins TRBV5-6 and TRBJ1-1, with 9 positions matching TRBD1. V gave up 4 bases and J gave up 1 base; unmatched junction bases: 5. Germline CDR1 is SGHDT and CDR2 is YYEEEE. The CDR3 loop spans 15 amino acids. As DNA, the CDR3 is TGTGCCAGCAGCCCACAGGGGGCAGAGAACACTGAAGCTTTCTTT. Its protein product is CASSPQGAENTEAFF.

The V and J genes are TRBV27 and TRBJ1-2, with TRBD1 identical over 8 bases. From germline, CDR1 is MNHEY and CDR2 SMNVEV (reference sequence). This CDR3 spans 14 amino acids. The J segment lost 8 bases and the V segment lost 9 bases, leaving 14 bases of the junction unmatched. For the CDR3, the DNA is TGTGCCAGTTCCCGAAACAGGGGGGAGGGGGGCTACACCTTC. Protein sequence: CASSRNRGEGGYTF.

The chain uses TRBV9 and TRBJ2-3; D remains ambiguous. CDR3 size: 14 residues. The germline gives CDR1 SGDLS, CDR2 YYNGEE. Trimming cost V 0 bases and J 5 bases, with 10 bases left between them. CDR3 nucleotides: TGTGCCAGCAGCGTAGCCCGCCGAGGAGATACGCAGTATTTT. Translating gives CASSVARRGDTQYF.

This rearrangement joins TRBV4-2 to TRBJ2-7; 7 nucleotides match TRBD1. The CDR3 is made up of 14 amino acids. Germline-derived CDR1 and CDR2 are LGHNA and YNFKEQ. The ends lost 4 bases at V and 1 base at J; junction bases unmatched: 4. CDR3 nucleotide sequence: TGTGCCAGCAGCCCAGGGACAGTTTCCTACGAGCAGTACTTC. Protein sequence: CASSPGTVSYEQYF.

The gene calls are TRBV5-6 and TRBJ2-5; D might be TRBD2 (5 bases). This CDR3 is 13 amino acids long. Trimming took off 0 bases at V and 7 bases at J, with 10 bases between the two ends. Germline V gene lookup returns CDR1 SGHDT and CDR2 YYEEEE. The CDR3 DNA reads TGTGCCAGCAGCTTGGGGCAGGCGGGGACCCAGTACTTC. As protein: CASSLGQAGTQYF.

The chain carries TRBV4-2 and TRBJ2-5; TRBD1 agrees at 10 bases. With the DNA end fitting TRBJ2-7 better, the J assignment may be wrong. This CDR3 region has 15 residues. The germline gives CDR1 LGHNA, CDR2 YNFKEQ. CDR3 coding DNA: TGTGCCAGCAGCTTTGGTGGGACAGGGGTCTACGAGCAGTACTTC. This translates into CASSFGGTGVYEQYF.

This clone appeared once. The chain is built from TRBV4-2 and TRBJ2-3; 7 bases fit TRBD2. Per germline, CDR1 LGHNA and CDR2 YNFKEQ. V shed 0 bases, J shed 1 base, and the junction held 4 bases outside the gene matches. This CDR3 is 16 amino acids long. The chain's CDR3 is CASSQDRGEGTDTQYF. DNA of the CDR3: TGTGCCAGCAGCCAAGATCGGGGGGAGGGCACAGATACGCAGTATTTT.

V gene TRBV28 combines with J gene TRBJ2-5; D gene unclear. CDR3 length: 14 amino acids. Trimming took off 4 bases at V and 2 bases at J, with 11 bases between the two ends. CDR1 MDHEN and CDR2 SYDVKM come from the germline V gene. CDR3 protein: CASSSMQGQETQYF. The CDR3, as DNA: TGTGCCAGCAGTTCAATGCAAGGACAAGAGACCCAGTACTTC.

In its sample, this clone was seen a few times. The gene calls are TRBV2 and TRBJ1-1, with 8 bases identical to TRBD1. V dropped 6 bases and J dropped 0; count of bases not matched to a gene: 6. Germline CDR1 reads SNHLY; CDR2 reads FYNNEI. This CDR3 is built from 15 residues. The CDR3 sequence: CASRRSTGVNTEAFF. The CDR3 DNA is TGTGCCAGCAGGAGATCGACAGGGGTGAACACTGAAGCTTTCTTT.

V and J are TRBV28 and TRBJ2-2, with D possibly TRBD1 on 6 matching bases. Between the trimmed V and J ends, which lost 8 bases and 0 bases, there was a span of 13 bases. The V gene's germline CDR1 is MDHEN and CDR2 SYDVKM. This CDR3 is built from 15 residues. Here the CDR3 reads CASRDRSTNTGELFF. CDR3 in DNA: TGTGCCAGCCGCGACAGGTCGACGAACACCGGGGAGCTGTTTTTT.

J is TRBJ1-4 and V is TRBV28; no clear D gene. V gave up 6 bases and J gave up 8 bases, with 10 bases separating them. The length of the CDR3 is 12 residues. Germline values: CDR1 MDHEN, CDR2 SYDVKM. CDR3 sequence reads: CASSPRMEKLFF. In DNA form, the CDR3 reads TGTGCCAGCAGCCCAAGGATGGAAAAACTGTTTTTT.

The chain couples TRBV5-1 to TRBJ2-1, with 12 positions matching TRBD2. CDR1 and CDR2 (germline): SGHRS, YFSETQ. CDR3 length: 17 residues. V shed 3 bases, J shed 6 bases, and the junction held 10 bases outside the gene matches. The CDR3 DNA is TGCGCCAGCAGCTCCCTAGCGGGAGGGATAAGGGGCAATGAGCAGTTCTTC. This translates into CASSSLAGGIRGNEQFF.